This TCR beta chain is from a study of cytomegalovirus exposure and HLA in healthy donors. Notes on this clone: Antigen: not known.

CDR3 size: 12 residues. With V trimmed by 6 bases and J by 2 bases, 1 base remained unmatched. The germline V gene encodes CDR1 SNHLY and CDR2 FYNNEI. Primers: 60 Vbeta forward and 13 Jbeta reverse. Sequencing used immunoSEQ multiplex PCR; TCRdb keeps in-frame clones, though not all of them. The sample yields hundreds of thousands of clones, less than 85% seen once. The study's findings and limits: Presence/absence analyses rested on an assumption that sequencing depth was roughly uniform across donors. Earlier analysis looked at TCR beta V segments, and most were productive about 87% or about 30% of the time.

The clonotype comes from a man younger than 35 in good health and CMV-seronegative. This chain joins TRBV2 and TRBJ2-7, with TRBD1 matching over 7 bases. The sequenced sample consisted of PBMCs. The CDR3 DNA follows: TGTGCCAGCAGGCAGGGGGCCTACGAGCAGTACTTC. Translation: CASRQGAYEQYF.